This T cell receptor beta chain was recorded in a study of regulatory T cells in long-lasting Graves disease. Findings and caveats of the study: Persistent disease preferred TRBV28, TRBJ1-2 and TRBJ2-5. The number of shared public clonotypes was higher in persistent patients (around 2,700) than new patients (roughly 970).

Relying on iRepertoire HTBI primers and Arm-PCR of CDR3 regions, the team built TCR beta libraries. In the original workflow: Sequenced samples collectively carried roughly 63 TRBV and roughly 15 TRBJ segments. TCRdb fed the multiplex PCR reads into MiXCR, producing one record per CDR3 protein. The V and J calls come from TCRdb's annotation, not from the publication. Found here are over 450,000 distinct CDR3 sequences, around a fifth of them singletons; the top ten hold roughly 7%. The CDR3 spans 14 residues. Germline loops: CDR1 SGHTS, CDR2 YDEGEE. Trimming left V 1 base short and J 4 bases short, with 11 bases between. This clonotype was found a few times. Its antigen is unknown. Time point of the sample: persistent/refractory GD, antithyroid drugs over 5 years with positive TRAb. From RNA extracted from PBMCs, the TCR library was made.

The chain recombines TRBV5-8 with TRBJ1-1; D is ambiguous. This TCR derives from a female donor with Graves disease. Material: peripheral blood mononuclear cells (PBMCs), obtained when the disease was refractory, from a patient treated with antithyroid drugs. The CDR3 DNA reads TGTGCCAGCAGCTTGACCCTTCGCAGCACTGAAGCTTTCTTT. It translates to CASSLTLRSTEAFF.